This record covers a single T cell receptor beta chain. The sample originates from a study of CD8+ T cells in alopecia areata. Study at large: Treatment with tofacitinib (6 to 18 months) was followed by 6 months off drug.

Alopecia areata patients gave lesional scalp punch biopsies and peripheral blood samples. This CDR3 region has 17 residues. Germline CDR1 SEHNR, CDR2 FQNEAQ (reference sequence). V was shortened by 5 bases and J by 4 bases, with 23 bases between the two germline ends. RNA was extracted and reverse transcribed into cDNA as the sequencing template. Here immunoSEQ multiplex PCR was the method, and the copy in TCRdb shows in-frame clones only, minus some. The sample has roughly 250,000 clones, around two thirds seen once; the top ten hold around 1.2%. The input for sequencing was CD4+ T cells sorted from blood, taken at week 0. The chain has TRBV7-9 and TRBJ2-5; D perhaps matches TRBD2 (6 bases). The source is a human donor with alopecia areata. The CDR3 here is CASSPSPGRRAAETQYF. The DNA of the CDR3 is TGTGCCAGCAGCCCGTCCCCGGGCAGGAGGGCCGCAGAGACCCAGTACTTC.